Listed below are T cell receptor beta chains from one sample, sequenced in a study of blood T cells in healthy people across ages. TCRdb re-called the 5' RACE reads through MiXCR, storing one row per CDR3 protein. The data contain nearly 800,000 distinct CDR3 sequences, just under 25% of them singletons. This sample also appeared in a second study, on T cells of mothers and their children.

The sequenced sample was blood. These receptors came from a boy aged 10-17 years in good health. Both conserved end residues are part of each CDR3. The D gene is left open where the match is weak. Size is omitted from some rows. Given values are once, few, many or a class for expanded clones.

d_call j_call v_call clone_size cdr3_aa cdr3_nt
NA TRBJ2-3 TRBV5-1 NA CASSLPPWRVATDTQYF TGCGCCAGCAGCTTACCGCCCTGGCGGGTCGCCACAGATACGCAGTATTTT
NA TRBJ2-7 TRBV3-1 few CASSQELPQGQKIPYEQYF TGTGCCAGCAGCCAAGAATTACCCCAAGGACAGAAAATTCCCTACGAGCAGTACTTC
NA TRBJ1-4 TRBV20-1 NA CSASETATSEKLFF TGCAGTGCTAGCGAGACAGCAACTAGTGAAAAACTGTTTTTT
TRBD1 TRBJ2-1 TRBV29-1 NA CSVVRGLGNEQFF TGCAGCGTTGTAAGGGGGCTGGGGAATGAGCAGTTCTTC
TRBD2 TRBJ2-5 TRBV29-1 NA CSVEATSDQETQYF TGCAGCGTTGAAGCCACTAGCGACCAAGAGACCCAGTACTTC
NA TRBJ2-7 TRBV7-2 few CASSFFFPGHPEQYF TGTGCCAGCAGCTTCTTTTTCCCCGGGCACCCCGAGCAGTACTTC
NA TRBJ2-2 TRBV29-1 few CSVGGQTTGELFF TGCAGCGTCGGGGGACAGACCACCGGGGAGCTGTTTTTT
NA TRBJ2-3 TRBV15 NA CATRAADTQYF TGTGCCACCCGAGCGGCGGATACGCAGTATTTT
TRBD2 TRBJ2-2 TRBV28 few CASSLTSGRVTGELFF TGTGCCAGCAGTTTGACTAGCGGGAGGGTCACCGGGGAGCTGTTTTTT
NA TRBJ2-3 TRBV20-1 NA CSARDPGQGSLEDTQYF TGCAGTGCTAGAGATCCCGGCCAGGGTAGTTTGGAGGATACGCAGTATTTT
TRBD1 TRBJ2-5 TRBV5-1 few CTSSLAPGQVQETQYF TGCACCAGCAGCTTGGCCCCGGGACAGGTCCAAGAGACCCAGTACTTC
NA TRBJ2-4 TRBV12-3/TRBV12-4 once CASSLNGPGNIQYF TGTGCCAGCAGTTTGAACGGTCCAGGAAACATTCAGTACTTC
TRBD1 TRBJ2-4 TRBV18 few CASSEDRGIAKNIQYF TGTGCCAGCTCAGAGGACAGGGGGATAGCCAAAAACATTCAGTACTTC
NA TRBJ2-6 TRBV4-2 NA CASSQDPQTGANVLTF TGTGCCAGCAGCCAAGATCCACAGACCGGGGCCAACGTCCTGACTTTC
NA TRBJ1-2 TRBV11-2 NA CASSFGQSPGYGYTF TGTGCCAGCAGCTTCGGACAGAGTCCTGGATATGGCTACACCTTC
NA TRBJ2-1 TRBV29-1 NA CSVDSLGETNEQFF TGCAGCGTTGACTCGCTAGGGGAAACCAATGAGCAGTTCTTC
NA TRBJ2-5 TRBV20-1 few CSARSPGPQETQYF TGCAGTGCTAGATCCCCTGGCCCTCAAGAGACCCAGTACTTC
NA TRBJ2-7 TRBV5-1 few CASRYGKNWESTYEQYF TGCGCCAGCAGATATGGAAAAAATTGGGAAAGCACCTACGAACAGTACTTC
TRBD2 TRBJ2-7 TRBV4-3 few CASSQVSGSVIYEQYF TGCGCCAGCAGCCAAGTAAGCGGGAGCGTAATTTACGAGCAGTACTTC
NA TRBJ1-2 TRBV6-1 few CASRGAPNYGHTF TGTGCCAGCCGGGGGGCCCCTAACTATGGCCACACCTTC
NA TRBJ2-1 TRBV20-1 NA CSALRVGGQIYNEQFF TGCAGTGCCCTCAGAGTGGGGGGACAGATTTACAATGAGCAGTTCTTC
NA TRBJ1-2 TRBV18 few CASSPPNSLLSGRAYYGYTF TGTGCCAGCTCACCACCGAATAGCCTTTTATCCGGCAGAGCCTACTATGGCTACACCTTC
TRBD1 TRBJ1-5 TRBV20-1 NA CSATTRGGNQPQHF TGCAGTGCGACAACCAGGGGGGGAAATCAGCCCCAGCATTTT
NA TRBJ2-4 TRBV4-3 NA CASSQGDLAKNIQYF TGCGCCAGCAGCCAAGGAGACTTAGCCAAAAACATTCAGTACTTC
NA TRBJ2-7 TRBV7-9 NA CASSLSGHPDPEQYF TGTGCCAGCAGCTTATCTGGACACCCAGACCCCGAGCAGTACTTC
NA TRBJ2-7 TRBV20-1 NA CSARAPSATYEQYF TGCAGTGCTAGAGCCCCCAGCGCAACCTACGAGCAGTACTTC
TRBD1 TRBJ2-7 TRBV9 NA CASSVAPTGGTYEQYF TGTGCCAGCAGCGTAGCTCCGACAGGGGGGACCTACGAGCAGTACTTC
TRBD1 TRBJ2-7 TRBV6-4 NA CASSDPRDRETYEQYF TGTGCCAGCAGTGACCCACGGGACAGGGAGACCTACGAGCAGTACTTC
NA TRBJ2-5 TRBV24-1 many CATRGLGQETQYF TGTGCCACCAGGGGGTTGGGCCAAGAGACCCAGTACTTC
NA TRBJ2-7 TRBV7-2 NA CANSLGLKTYEQYF TGTGCCAACAGCTTAGGACTAAAAACCTACGAGCAGTACTTC
TRBD1 TRBJ2-3 TRBV7-2 NA CASSLGTGAGDTQYF TGTGCCAGCAGCTTAGGGACAGGTGCCGGAGATACGCAGTATTTT
NA TRBJ2-1 TRBV28 few CASRPEDNEQFF TGTGCCAGCAGACCAGAGGACAATGAGCAGTTCTTC
TRBD2 TRBJ2-3 TRBV30 few CAWSVQGLATDTQYF TGTGCCTGGAGTGTACAGGGACTAGCGACAGATACGCAGTATTTT
TRBD1 TRBJ2-7 TRBV5-1 few CASSLYGTGGSEQYF TGCGCCAGCAGCCTGTACGGGACAGGGGGGTCCGAGCAGTACTTC
NA TRBJ2-1 TRBV15 NA CATSGRGDAYNEQFF TGTGCCACCAGCGGGCGAGGGGATGCCTACAATGAGCAGTTCTTC
TRBD2 TRBJ2-3 TRBV11-2 few CASSLGPTSADTQYF TGTGCCAGCAGCTTAGGTCCCACTAGCGCAGATACGCAGTATTTT
NA TRBJ1-2 TRBV29-1 few CSVPDRRDGYTF TGCAGCGTTCCCGACAGGAGGGATGGCTACACCTTC
NA TRBJ2-1 TRBV7-8 NA CASSLGVADEQFF TGTGCCAGCAGCTTAGGGGTAGCCGATGAGCAGTTCTTC
TRBD1 TRBJ2-7 TRBV28 few CASSLPGTGNYEQYF TGTGCCAGCAGTTTACCCGGGACAGGGAACTACGAGCAGTACTTC
NA TRBJ2-4 TRBV11-2 few CASSPRKQLAKNIQYF TGTGCCAGCAGCCCTAGAAAACAACTAGCCAAAAACATTCAGTACTTC
NA TRBJ2-7 TRBV11-2 NA CASSAETSGSSYEQYF TGTGCCAGCAGCGCGGAGACCAGTGGGAGCTCCTACGAGCAGTACTTC
TRBD2 TRBJ2-7 TRBV20-1 NA CSARPPPGLVLYEQYF TGCAGTGCTAGACCACCCCCGGGACTAGTACTGTACGAGCAGTACTTC
TRBD1 TRBJ1-5 TRBV7-2 NA CASSYGQEASQPQHF TGTGCCAGCAGTTACGGACAGGAGGCAAGTCAGCCCCAGCATTTT
TRBD1 TRBJ2-5 TRBV9 NA CASSPEIKGAGETQYF TGTGCCAGCAGCCCGGAAATTAAGGGGGCAGGAGAGACCCAGTACTTC
NA TRBJ1-5 TRBV29-1 NA CSVEEGFNQPQHF TGCAGCGTTGAGGAGGGCTTCAATCAGCCCCAGCATTTT
NA TRBJ2-1 TRBV4-1 NA CASSQGGRVSGFYFGEQFF TGCGCCAGCAGCCAAGGGGGGCGCGTATCAGGATTTTATTTCGGTGAGCAGTTCTTC
NA TRBJ2-7 TRBV6-1 NA CASSAGAGPPYEQYF TGTGCCAGCAGTGCCGGCGCGGGACCGCCGTACGAGCAGTACTTC
TRBD1 TRBJ2-1 TRBV7-9 few CASSPRDRLNEQFF TGTGCCAGCAGCCCCCGGGACAGATTAAATGAGCAGTTCTTC
NA TRBJ1-1 TRBV18 NA CASSPQANTEAFF TGTGCCAGCTCACCACAAGCAAACACTGAAGCTTTCTTT
TRBD2 TRBJ2-2 TRBV12-3/TRBV12-4 few CASSSGLAGPNTGELFF TGTGCCAGCAGTAGTGGACTAGCGGGTCCGAACACCGGGGAGCTGTTTTTT
NA TRBJ1-2 TRBV7-9 few CASSLDGHHYGYTF TGTGCCAGCAGCTTAGACGGACATCACTATGGCTACACCTTC
NA TRBJ2-4 TRBV28 few CASSLWGGPHLAKNIQYF TGTGCCAGCAGTTTATGGGGGGGACCACATCTAGCCAAAAACATTCAGTACTTC
NA TRBJ2-6 TRBV29-1 few CSVEEYGSGANVLTF TGCAGCGTTGAAGAGTATGGGTCTGGGGCCAACGTCCTGACTTTC